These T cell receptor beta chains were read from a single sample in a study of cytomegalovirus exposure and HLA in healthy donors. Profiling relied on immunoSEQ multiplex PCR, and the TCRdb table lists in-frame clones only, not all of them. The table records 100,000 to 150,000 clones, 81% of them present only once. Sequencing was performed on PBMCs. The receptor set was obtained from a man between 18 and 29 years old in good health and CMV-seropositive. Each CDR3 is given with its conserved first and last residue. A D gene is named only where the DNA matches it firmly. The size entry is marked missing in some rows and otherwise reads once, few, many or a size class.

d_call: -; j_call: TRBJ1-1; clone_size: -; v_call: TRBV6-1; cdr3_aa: CASSLTATNTEAFF; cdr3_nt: TGTGCCAGCAGTTTAACAGCTACGAACACTGAAGCTTTCTTT
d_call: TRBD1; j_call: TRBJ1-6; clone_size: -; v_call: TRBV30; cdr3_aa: CAWSLDRGDTSPLHF; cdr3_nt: TGTGCCTGGAGCCTGGACAGGGGAGATACTTCACCCCTCCACTTT
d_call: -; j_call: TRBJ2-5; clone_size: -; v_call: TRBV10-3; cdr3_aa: CAISESASETQYF; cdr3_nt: TGTGCCATCAGTGAGTCAGCGTCAGAGACCCAGTACTTC
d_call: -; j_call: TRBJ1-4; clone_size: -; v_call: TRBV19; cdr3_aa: CASSIDLRSEKLFF; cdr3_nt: TGTGCCAGTAGTATAGATCTGAGAAGCGAAAAACTGTTTTTT
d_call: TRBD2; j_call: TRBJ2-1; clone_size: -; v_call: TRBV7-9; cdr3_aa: CSSSYERGGHNEQFF; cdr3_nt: TGTTCCAGCAGCTACGAGCGGGGGGGCCACAATGAGCAGTTCTTC
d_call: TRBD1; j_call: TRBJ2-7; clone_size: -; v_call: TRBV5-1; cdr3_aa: CASSSWTGSSYEQYF; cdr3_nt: TGCGCCAGCAGCTCCTGGACAGGGAGCTCCTACGAGCAGTACTTC
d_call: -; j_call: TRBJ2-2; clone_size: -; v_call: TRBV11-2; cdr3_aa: CASSLVQVYTGELFF; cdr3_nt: TGTGCCAGCAGCTTAGTACAAGTTTATACCGGGGAGCTGTTTTTT
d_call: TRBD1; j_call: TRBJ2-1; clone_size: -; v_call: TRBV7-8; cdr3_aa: CASSIGTGTAVYNEQFF; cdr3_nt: TGTGCCAGCAGCATTGGCACCGGGACAGCAGTTTACAATGAGCAGTTCTTC
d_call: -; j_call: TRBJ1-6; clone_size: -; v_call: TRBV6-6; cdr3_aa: CASLNAGGANNSPLHF; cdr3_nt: TGTGCCAGCCTCAACGCCGGGGGGGCTAATAATTCACCCCTCCACTTT
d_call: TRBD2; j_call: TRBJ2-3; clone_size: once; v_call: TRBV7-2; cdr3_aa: CASTQGLAGGNTDTQYF; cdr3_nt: TGTGCCAGCACCCAAGGACTAGCGGGGGGCAACACAGATACGCAGTATTTT
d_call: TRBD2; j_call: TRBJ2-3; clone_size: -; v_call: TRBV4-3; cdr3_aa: CASSSSGTSGADTQYF; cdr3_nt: TGCGCCAGCAGCTCGAGCGGGACTAGCGGGGCCGATACGCAGTATTTT
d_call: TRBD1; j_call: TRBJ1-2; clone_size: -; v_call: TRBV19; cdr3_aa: CATARQGEGYGYTF; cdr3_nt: TGTGCCACTGCTCGACAGGGAGAGGGCTATGGCTACACCTTC
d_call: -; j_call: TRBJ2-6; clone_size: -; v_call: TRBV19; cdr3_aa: CASKRSLSGANVLTF; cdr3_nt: TGTGCCAGTAAGCGCTCCCTCTCTGGGGCCAACGTCCTGACTTTC
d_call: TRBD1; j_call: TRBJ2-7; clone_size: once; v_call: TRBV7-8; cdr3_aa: CASSNGPGQNTYEQYF; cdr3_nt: TGTGCCAGCAGCAACGGCCCGGGACAGAATACCTACGAGCAGTACTTC
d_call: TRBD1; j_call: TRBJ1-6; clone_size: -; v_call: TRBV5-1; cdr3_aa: CASSLVGQGSFGNSPLHF; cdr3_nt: TGCGCCAGCAGCTTGGTCGGACAGGGCTCGTTCGGTAATTCACCCCTCCACTTT
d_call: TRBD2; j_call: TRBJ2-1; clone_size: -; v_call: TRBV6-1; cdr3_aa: CASSPRTSGREQFF; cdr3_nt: TGTGCCAGCAGTCCCAGGACTAGCGGGAGGGAGCAGTTCTTC
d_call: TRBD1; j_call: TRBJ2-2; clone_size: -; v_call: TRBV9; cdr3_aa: CASSPGTGTGELFF; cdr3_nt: TGTGCCAGCAGCCCCGGGACAGGAACCGGGGAGCTGTTTTTT
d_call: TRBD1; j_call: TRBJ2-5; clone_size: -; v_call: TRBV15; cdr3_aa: CATSRLGTVQETQYF; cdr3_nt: TGTGCCACCAGCAGACTAGGGACAGTTCAAGAGACCCAGTACTTC
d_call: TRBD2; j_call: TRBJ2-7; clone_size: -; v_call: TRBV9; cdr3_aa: CASSVGPAASGISYEQYF; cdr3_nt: TGTGCCAGCAGCGTCGGGCCTGCGGCTAGCGGAATCTCCTACGAGCAGTACTTC
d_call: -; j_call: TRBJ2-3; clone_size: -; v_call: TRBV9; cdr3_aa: CASSVGVGASTDTQYF; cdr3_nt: TGTGCCAGCAGCGTAGGGGTCGGAGCTAGCACAGATACGCAGTATTTT
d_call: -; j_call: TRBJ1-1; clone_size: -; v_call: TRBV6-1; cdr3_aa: CASRPGGGGGEAFF; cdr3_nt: TGTGCCAGCAGACCCGGTGGGGGGGGAGGTGAAGCTTTCTTT
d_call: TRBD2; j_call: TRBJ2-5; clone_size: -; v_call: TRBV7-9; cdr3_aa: CASSAAGEKTQYF; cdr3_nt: TGTGCCAGCAGCGCAGCGGGGGAGAAGACCCAGTACTTC
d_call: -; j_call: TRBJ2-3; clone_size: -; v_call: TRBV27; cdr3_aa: CASSFRQLADTQYF; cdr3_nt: TGTGCCAGCAGTTTCAGACAGTTGGCAGATACGCAGTATTTT
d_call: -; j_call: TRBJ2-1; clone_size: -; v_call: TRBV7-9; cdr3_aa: CSSSASLSEQFF; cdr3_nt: TGTTCCAGCAGCGCCAGTCTGTCAGAGCAGTTCTTC
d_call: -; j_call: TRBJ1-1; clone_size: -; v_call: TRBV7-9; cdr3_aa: CSSSLEGVAFF; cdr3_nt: TGTTCCAGCAGCTTAGAAGGGGTCGCTTTCTTT
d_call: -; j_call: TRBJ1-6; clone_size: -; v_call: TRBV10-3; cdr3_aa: CAIRTDGGNNSPLHF; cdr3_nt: TGTGCCATCCGAACCGACGGGGGGAATAATTCACCCCTCCACTTT
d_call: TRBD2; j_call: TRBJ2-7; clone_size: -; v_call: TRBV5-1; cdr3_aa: CASSPLTSGSLDEQYF; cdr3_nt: TGCGCCAGCAGCCCTCTAACTAGCGGGAGCCTCGACGAGCAGTACTTC
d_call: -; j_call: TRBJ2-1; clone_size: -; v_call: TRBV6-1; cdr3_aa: CASSVGEYNEQFF; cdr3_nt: TGTGCCAGCAGTGTAGGGGAATACAATGAGCAGTTCTTC
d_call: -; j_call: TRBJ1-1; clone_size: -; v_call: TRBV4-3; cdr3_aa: CASSQGQGNTEAFF; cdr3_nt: TGCGCCAGCAGCCAAGGTCAGGGGAACACTGAAGCTTTCTTT
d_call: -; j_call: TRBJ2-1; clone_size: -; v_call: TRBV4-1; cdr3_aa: CASSPVGRRDNEQFF; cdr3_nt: TGCGCCAGCAGCCCCGTAGGGCGGAGGGACAATGAGCAGTTCTTC
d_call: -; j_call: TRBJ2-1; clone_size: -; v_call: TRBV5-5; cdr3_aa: CASSLLPAQGNEQFF; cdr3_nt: TGTGCCAGCAGCCTACTCCCAGCGCAAGGCAATGAGCAGTTCTTC
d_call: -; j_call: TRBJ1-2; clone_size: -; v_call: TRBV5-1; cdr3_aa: CASSPPSGTAYGYTF; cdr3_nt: TGCGCCAGCAGCCCGCCTTCGGGGACTGCCTATGGCTACACCTTC
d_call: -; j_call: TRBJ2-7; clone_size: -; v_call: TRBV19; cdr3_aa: CASSMEGEDEQYF; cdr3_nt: TGTGCCAGTAGTATGGAGGGTGAGGACGAGCAGTACTTC
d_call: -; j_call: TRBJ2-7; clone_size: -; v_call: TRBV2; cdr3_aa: CASRRDINEQYF; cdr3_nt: TGTGCCAGCAGAAGGGACATCAACGAGCAGTACTTC
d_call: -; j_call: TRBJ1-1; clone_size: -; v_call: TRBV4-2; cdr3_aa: CASSTRDTENTEAFF; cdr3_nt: TGTGCCAGCAGCACCCGGGACACTGAGAACACTGAAGCTTTCTTT
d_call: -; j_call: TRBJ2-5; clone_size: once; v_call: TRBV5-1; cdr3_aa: CASSTRSGTPNIPQETQYF; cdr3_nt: TGCGCCAGCAGCACCCGTTCCGGGACTCCGAATATCCCCCAAGAGACCCAGTACTTC
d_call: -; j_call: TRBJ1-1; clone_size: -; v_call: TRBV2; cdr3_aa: CASSLRQSNSEAFF; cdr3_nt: TGTGCCAGCAGCTTACGACAGAGCAATTCTGAAGCTTTCTTT
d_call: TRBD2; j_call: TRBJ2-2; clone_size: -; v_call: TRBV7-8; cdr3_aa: CASSLFSGVGGTGELFF; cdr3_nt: TGTGCCAGCAGCTTGTTTAGCGGGGTCGGTGGCACCGGGGAGCTGTTTTTT
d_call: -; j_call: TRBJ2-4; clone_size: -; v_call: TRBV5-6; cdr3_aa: CASSTGTTGYIQYF; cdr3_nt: TGTGCCAGCAGCACAGGGACGACGGGGTACATTCAGTACTTC
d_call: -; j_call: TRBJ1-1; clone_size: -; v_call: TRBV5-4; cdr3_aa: CASSFDRGPNTEAFF; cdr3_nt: TGTGCCAGCAGCTTCGATAGGGGCCCGAACACTGAAGCTTTCTTT
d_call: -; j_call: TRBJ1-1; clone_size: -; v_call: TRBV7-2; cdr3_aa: CASSLGGGGLGNTEAFF; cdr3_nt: TGTGCCAGCAGCTTAGGAGGCGGGGGCCTCGGGAACACTGAAGCTTTCTTT
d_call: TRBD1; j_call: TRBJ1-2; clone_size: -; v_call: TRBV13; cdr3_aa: CASSRSGQPYGYTF; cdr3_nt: TGTGCCAGCAGCCGTTCGGGACAGCCCTATGGCTACACCTTC